These 2 T cell receptor beta chains were sequenced from one sample in a study of naive and memory T cell subsets (dated by TCRdb to about 2017). The library was prepared using UMI-ligation and nested PCR. The run used an Illumina MiSeq. To cover both TRBC1 and TRBC2, the beta constant-region primer consisted of an equimolar mix of two oligonucleotides. The public reads were quality trimmed at Q25 with fastp and then assembled into clones with MiXCR by TCRdb, keeping productive beta chains. Every distinct CDR3 protein forms one entry, paired with its most common genes and DNA. This sample lists some 85,000 distinct CDR3 sequences; about an eighth were detected once. The ten most abundant clones make up about 0.9% of the sample. The material sequenced was central memory CD4+ T cells from blood. The meaning of the sample's cell subset or site label: central memory, CD45RA- CD27+. These receptors originate from a human donor in good health.

This clonotype was counted between two and nine times. The chain has TRBV7-2 and TRBJ2-7; no reliable D call. V gave up 3 bases and J gave up 1 base, with 10 bases separating them. The germline V gene has CDR1 SGHTA and CDR2 FQGNSA. The CDR3 sequence is 14 residues long. CDR3 loop: CASSLIPGSYEQYF. CDR3 nucleotides: TGTGCCAGCAGCTTGATCCCAGGATCCTACGAGCAGTACTTC.

This clonotype came up a few times. V gene TRBV20-1 combines with J gene TRBJ1-1; D gene ambiguous. From germline, CDR1 is DFQATT and CDR2 SNEGSKA (reference sequence). The CDR3 loop spans 13 amino acids. The ends were cut back, 0 bases at V and 1 base at J, with 6 bases in the middle. CDR3 DNA: TGCAGTGCTAGAGACGCCAGGAACACTGAAGCTTTCTTT. This gives the protein CSARDARNTEAFF.